This is a list of T cell receptor beta chains from one sample in a study of blood T cells in healthy people across ages. TCRdb re-derived calls from the 5' RACE reads in MiXCR, one entry per CDR3 protein. The table shows approximately 900,000 distinct CDR3 sequences, with roughly 29% occurring only once. The same sample was also studied in work on T cells of mothers and their children.

The sequenced material came from blood. Every receptor here comes from a woman aged 40 to 50 in good health. Both conserved end residues are part of each CDR3. Each record gives: J gene, D gene, clone size, V gene, CDR3 protein, CDR3 DNA. The D gene is left open where the match is weak. Size tells how often a clone was seen (once, few, many) or the class of an expanded clone, and some rows leave it out.

TRBJ1-2 | TRBD1 | - | TRBV6-1 | CASNSEEGAYLNYGYTF | TGTGCCAGCAACTCCGAGGAGGGGGCCTACCTTAACTATGGCTACACCTTC
TRBJ2-7 | TRBD2 | few | TRBV20-1 | CSARGTSGFYEQYF | TGCAGTGCGAGGGGGACTAGCGGATTCTACGAGCAGTACTTC
TRBJ1-5 | - | many | TRBV7-2 | CASSLGFDQPQHF | TGTGCCAGCAGTTTGGGGTTCGACCAGCCCCAGCATTTT
TRBJ2-5 | TRBD1 | once | TRBV11-2 | CASRRPGGWRQETQYF | TGTGCCAGCAGGAGGCCAGGGGGTTGGAGGCAAGAGACCCAGTACTTC
TRBJ1-2 | - | - | TRBV7-3 | CASSLTGCRGYTF | TGTGCCAGCAGCCTCACAGGGTGTCGAGGCTACACCTTC
TRBJ1-2 | - | - | TRBV29-1 | CSVGPLGVYGYTF | TGCAGCGTTGGGCCCCTGGGCGTCTATGGCTACACCTTC
TRBJ2-7 | - | - | TRBV9 | CANSVGVGDGTYEQYF | TGTGCCAACAGCGTAGGGGTTGGTGACGGAACCTACGAGCAGTACTTC
TRBJ1-2 | TRBD1 | - | TRBV10-3 | CVINSPDRAIGGYTF | TGTGTCATCAATTCCCCGGACAGGGCCATCGGTGGCTACACCTTC
TRBJ2-7 | TRBD2 | few | TRBV13 | CASSMTSGGGYEQYF | TGTGCCAGCAGCATGACTAGCGGGGGGGGCTACGAGCAGTACTTC
TRBJ2-7 | - | - | TRBV7-2 | CASSRDGLTYEQYF | TGTGCCAGCAGCCGGGACGGCCTTACCTACGAGCAGTACTTC
TRBJ2-1 | - | few | TRBV20-1 | CSASPFLRTIHLGEQFF | TGCAGTGCTAGTCCCTTTTTGAGGACCATCCACCTGGGTGAGCAGTTCTTC
TRBJ1-5 | - | - | TRBV28 | CASSYGGREGNQPQHF | TGTGCCAGCAGTTATGGGGGGCGCGAAGGCAATCAGCCCCAGCATTTT